The text below deals with one T cell receptor beta chain. Its specific antigen is unknown. No clone much larger than this one lies a single base away; base qualities are absent. This sample was taken from a study of blood T cell repertoires in COVID-19 (dated by TCRdb to about 2020). Background on the whole study: Samples from collaborators originated in the United States, Italy and Spain and spanned both the acute and convalescent phases of COVID-19. The dataset comprised deeply sampled blood TCRbeta repertoires from subjects exposed to, actively infected with, or recovered from COVID-19. Nearly every sample came with metadata listing a de-identified subject ID, COVID-19 status, age in years and sex. The repertoires were made available in a free public database intended to serve as a resource for research on the immune response to SARS-CoV-2. Where available, HLA class I and class II types were obtained from metadata supplied by the sample provider rather than from assay-based typing. The samples were drawn from two sources: the first 160 participants of the ongoing ImmuneRACE study, and over 950 subjects contributed by 6 global collaborators. The prospective study material was composed of cDNA or gDNA derived from T cells, B-cell-depleted T cells, or PBMCs.

Study-wide conclusions, independent of this receptor: How much clinical and demographic metadata was included differed by source and by participant, and the metadata was provided uncurated.

Collaborating institutions collected whole blood in K2EDTA tubes following their own protocols. For TCRbeta analysis, collaborator samples were shipped as frozen whole blood, as isolated PBMCs, or as DNA extracted from either sample type. The immunoSEQ Assay, a bias-controlled multiplex PCR, was used to amplify TCRbeta CDR3 regions from genomic DNA. The study's own analysis went as follows. Nucleated cell counts per sample were estimated from amplification of reference gene primers within the assay. To quantify the absolute abundance of each unique TCRbeta CDR3 rearrangement, sequence reads were collapsed and filtered. For each sample, productive Simpson clonality was calculated by taking the square root of Simpson's diversity index across productive rearrangements. As stored in TCRdb, this immuneACCESS dataset retains in-frame rearrangements with V and J assigned. A fraction of the clones does not appear; measured against another copy, unresolved V genes explain less than half of the discrepancy, and the remainder lacks a known reason. V and J calls and clone size follow that table, whereas D and trimming were derived from the DNA. Counted in this sample were approximately 63,000 clones; 70% to 80% of them appeared once. The ten largest account for approximately 55% of the sample.

V is shortened by 2 bases, J by 1 base, and the region joining them spans 5 bases. The CDR3 runs 13 amino acids, cysteine and phenylalanine included. Just CDR3 DNA is preserved here, 39 bases in frame from base 1. Looking up the germline V gene yields CDR1 MDHEN and CDR2 SYDVKM. The sequencing sample was made of peripheral blood. The origin of this receptor is a woman older than 75 with acute or convalescent COVID-19. The chain couples TRBV28 to TRBJ1-2, with the D gene call left open. The base sequence is TGTGCCAGCAGTTTACGGAGTAACTATGGCTACACCTTC. Its amino acids are CASSLRSNYGYTF.